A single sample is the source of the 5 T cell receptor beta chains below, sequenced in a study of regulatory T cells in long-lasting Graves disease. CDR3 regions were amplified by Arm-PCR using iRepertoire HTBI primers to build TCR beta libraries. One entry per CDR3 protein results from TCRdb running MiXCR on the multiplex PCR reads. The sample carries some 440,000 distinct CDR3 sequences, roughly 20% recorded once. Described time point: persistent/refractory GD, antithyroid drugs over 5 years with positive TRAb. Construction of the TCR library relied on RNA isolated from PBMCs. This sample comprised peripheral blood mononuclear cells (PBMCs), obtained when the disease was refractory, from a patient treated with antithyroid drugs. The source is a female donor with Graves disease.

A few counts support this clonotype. CDR3 sequence (DNA): TGTGCCAGCAGCGCCCAGGGGACAGGGCTAAACACTGAAGCTTTCTTT. Amino acids: CASSAQGTGLNTEAFF. The chain couples TRBV5-5 to TRBJ1-1; 9 nucleotides align to TRBD1. From germline, CDR1 is SGHKS and CDR2 YYEKEE (reference sequence). V lost 4 bases to trimming and J lost 2 bases; unmatched junction nucleotides: 9. CDR3 length equals 16 residues.

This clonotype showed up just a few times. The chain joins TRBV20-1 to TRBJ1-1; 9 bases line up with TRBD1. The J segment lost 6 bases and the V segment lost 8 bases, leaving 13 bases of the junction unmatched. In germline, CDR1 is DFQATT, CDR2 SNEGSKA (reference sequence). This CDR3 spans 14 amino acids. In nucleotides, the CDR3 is TGCAGTCCCCGCGATACAGGGGGCTGGGCTGAAGCTTTCTTT. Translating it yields CSPRDTGGWAEAFF.

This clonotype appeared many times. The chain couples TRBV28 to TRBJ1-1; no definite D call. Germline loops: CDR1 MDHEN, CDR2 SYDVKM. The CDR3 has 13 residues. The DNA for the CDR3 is TGTGCAACGAATGCACGGACCCATTCGGAAGCTTTCTTT. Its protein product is CATNARTHSEAFF.

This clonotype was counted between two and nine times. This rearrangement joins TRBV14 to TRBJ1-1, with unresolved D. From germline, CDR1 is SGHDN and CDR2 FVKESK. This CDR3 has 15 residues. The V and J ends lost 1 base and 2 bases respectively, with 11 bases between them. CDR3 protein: CASSQGRPENTEAFF. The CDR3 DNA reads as TGTGCCAGCAGCCAAGGAAGGCCCGAAAACACTGAAGCTTTCTTT.

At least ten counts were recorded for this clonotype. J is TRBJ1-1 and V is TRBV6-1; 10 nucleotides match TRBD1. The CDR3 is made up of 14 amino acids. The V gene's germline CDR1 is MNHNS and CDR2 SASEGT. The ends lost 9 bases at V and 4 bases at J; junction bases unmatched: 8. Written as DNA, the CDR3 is TGTGCCAGTAAAGACAGGGGGCTAGGCACTGAAGCTTTCTTT. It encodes CASKDRGLGTEAFF.